The source of this T cell receptor (beta chain) is a study of blood T cells in healthy people across ages (dated by TCRdb to the mid-2010s). About the study as a whole: In model experiments, template switching captured about one uniquely barcoded TCR beta cDNA molecule for every two T cells. The study measured age-related changes in TCR beta repertoire diversity using deep sequencing normalized with unique cDNA molecular identifiers. The donors were split into four age groups: young (average approximately 16 years), middle-aged (39), aged (roughly 68) and long-lived (about 82). To avoid experimental bias, donors of different ages were spread randomly across the sequencing lanes. Using the same blood draw, the study looked at two additional independent replicas of 1 million unique cDNA reads for two donors, one aged 18 to 29 and the other aged 80 or older. On the study overall, not on this receptor specifically: Estimates of total diversity based on one million sequenced T cells were regarded as lower bounds and as underestimates. Observed TCR beta diversity correlated strongly with the percentage of naive T cells measured by flow cytometry. As age increased, observed TCR beta diversity per million T cells dropped in a roughly linear way, and a significant reduction was already evident by age around 41. Donor CMV infection status was unknown, potentially confounding age-related changes in expanded clonotypes. Since profiling was done on bulk unsorted PBMCs, naive and antigen-experienced compartments could not be conclusively compared. Compared with the aged group, the long-lived group had more naive CD4+ T cells, fewer expanded clones and increased TCR diversity, suggesting age selection.

The method behind the library was 5' RACE. Instrument on record: Illumina HiSeq 2500. The second PCR ran for about 6 to 12 cycles and used a J-beta primer mix along with a sample-barcoded 5' primer. A unique molecular identifier was introduced onto each TCR beta cDNA molecule by a template-switch 5' adaptor carrying 12 random nucleotides. Each sample yielded at least 2.5 million CDR3-containing paired-end reads. First-strand cDNA synthesis was performed from all RNA using the Mint cDNA synthesis kit, with priming by a TRBC-specific oligonucleotide. Following uracil-DNA glycosylase treatment, a first 18-cycle PCR with universal primers M1SS and BC2_uni_R was performed on all cDNA. The paper's processing steps were these. For normalization, 1 million high-quality reads, each with a distinct molecular identifier, were randomly selected from each sample. Reads sharing molecular identifiers were discarded rather than binned into consensus sequences. CDR3 identification, clonotype clustering and error correction used MiTCR with a Q25 quality threshold and the strictest error-elimination algorithm. A nonparametric unseen species model with Euler transformation was used to estimate a lower bound on total TCR beta diversity. TCRdb cleaned the public reads at Q25 with fastp, built clones with MiXCR and kept in-frame beta chains. Rows with a matching CDR3 protein are joined into one entry that keeps the most common DNA and genes. The V and J calls come from TCRdb's annotation, not from the publication. This sample gives 380,000 or so distinct CDR3 sequences in total; 45% to 65% of them show up just once. Over 40% of the sample lies in the top ten.

This clonotype appeared many times. This clone's antigen is unknown. This clone may be a read error of a much larger clone one base away. The approximately 40 donors, aged roughly 6 to 95 years, were systemically healthy Caucasian individuals from Russia. Each donor gave ten milliliters of peripheral blood, drawn into EDTA-treated Vacutainer tubes. Ficoll-Paque density-gradient centrifugation was used to isolate PBMCs, with at least 6 million per sample. Trizol reagent was used to extract total RNA from PBMCs, with at least 5 micrograms per sample. Naive CD45RAhigh/CD27high T cell percentages were measured by flow cytometry on a PBMC aliquot from every donor. Reading from cysteine to phenylalanine, the CDR3 counts 16 amino acids. CDR3 DNA only is kept here, 48 bases in frame from base 1. Based on the germline V gene, the CDR1 and CDR2 sequences are MNHEY and SVGAGI.

Sample: blood. The receptor was derived from a man aged 55 to 70 in good health. The chain links TRBV6-5 with TRBJ2-1, with 7 bases aligning to TRBD2. The assigned J gene may be wrong: the sequence end matches TRBJ2-7 better. The encoded CDR3 is CASSYTAGATYNEQYF. The sequenced DNA: TGTGCCAGCAGTTACACCGCGGGAGCAACCTACAATGAGCAGTACTTC.